These T cell receptor beta chains were read from a single sample in a study of PD-L1 blockade in urothelial cancer. Clones were read by immunoSEQ multiplex PCR, and TCRdb kept only the in-frame ones, dropping some. The sample has tens of thousands of clones, over 80% seen once. The material was PBMCs, obtained around atezolizumab (anti-PD-L1) treatment. Every receptor here comes from a woman in her sixties or seventies with urothelial cancer. CDR3s include the opening cysteine and the closing phenylalanine or tryptophan.

TRBJ2-3 | TRBV7-2 | CASSLVRGGGSTDTQYF
TRBJ1-1 | TRBV5-1 | CASSLGTAGSQNTEAFF
TRBJ2-1 | TRBV5-1 | CASSTGLKLAGAYNEQFF
TRBJ2-7 | TRBV7-9 | CASSLVQGSYEQYF
TRBJ2-1 | TRBV29-1 | CSAGTSGRAYDYNEQFF
TRBJ1-4 | TRBV27 | CASSSAGTQDEKLFF
TRBJ2-5 | TRBV5-4 | CASSLGGGQETQYF
TRBJ2-1 | TRBV5-1 | CASSLGGEPYNEQFF
TRBJ2-7 | TRBV5-4 | CASSPDTGVGEQYF
TRBJ1-6 | TRBV14 | CASSWTGANSPLHF